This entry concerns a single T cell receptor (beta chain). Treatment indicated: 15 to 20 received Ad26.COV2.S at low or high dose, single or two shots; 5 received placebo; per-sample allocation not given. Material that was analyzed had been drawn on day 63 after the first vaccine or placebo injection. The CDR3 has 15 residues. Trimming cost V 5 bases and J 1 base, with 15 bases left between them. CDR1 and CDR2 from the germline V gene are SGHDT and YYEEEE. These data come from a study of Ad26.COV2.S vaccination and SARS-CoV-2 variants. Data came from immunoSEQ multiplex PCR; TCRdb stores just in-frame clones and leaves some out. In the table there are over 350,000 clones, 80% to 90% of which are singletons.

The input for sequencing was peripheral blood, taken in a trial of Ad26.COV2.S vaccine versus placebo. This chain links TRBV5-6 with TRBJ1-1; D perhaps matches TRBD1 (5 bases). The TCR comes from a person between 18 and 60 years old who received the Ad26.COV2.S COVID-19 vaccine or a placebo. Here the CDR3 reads CASRETGTGNTEAFF. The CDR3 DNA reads TGTGCCAGCAGAGAAACCGGGACGGGGAACACTGAAGCTTTCTTT.